This TCR beta chain was captured in a study of Graves' ophthalmopathy and Graves' hyperthyroidism. This clonotype was seen a few times. V dropped 1 base and J dropped 2; count of bases not matched to a gene: 12. CDR3 length: 17 amino acids. Germline assignment: CDR1 DFQATT and CDR2 SNEGSKA (reference sequence). Amplifying from RNA transcripts, the study obtained TCR beta CDR3 regions. RT-PCR with HTBI primers came first, then second-round multiplex PCR. MiXCR, run by TCRdb on the multiplex PCR reads, gives a single entry per CDR3 protein. The data show roughly 500,000 distinct CDR3 sequences, with about 15% seen just once and about a tenth held by the top ten.

The clonotype comes from a woman aged 25 to 45 with Graves' ophthalmopathy. Sequencing input: blood. The chain has TRBV20-1 and TRBJ2-5; 8 nucleotides line up with TRBD2. This chain's CDR3 is CSARAGAGDYLQETQYF. CDR3 DNA: TGCAGTGCTAGAGCGGGAGCGGGGGATTACCTTCAAGAGACCCAGTACTTC.